A single sample is the source of the 17 T cell receptor beta chains below, sequenced in a study of CD8+ T cells in alopecia areata. RNA was isolated and reverse transcribed to cDNA, the sequencing template. Produced via immunoSEQ multiplex PCR; TCRdb's table is partial and in-frame only. The sample contains more than 150,000 clones, about 50% of which appear only once. The material sequenced was CD8+ T cells sorted from blood, taken at week 0. These receptors were obtained from a human donor with alopecia areata.

The gene calls are TRBV4-1 and TRBJ2-1; D possibly corresponds to TRBD1 (6 bases). V dropped 0 bases and J dropped 7 bases, with 10 bases sitting between them. This CDR3 has 14 amino acids. In germline, CDR1 is MGHRA, CDR2 YSYEKL. The CDR3 spells CASSQESRGNEQFF. For the CDR3, the DNA is TGCGCCAGCAGCCAAGAGTCTAGGGGGAATGAGCAGTTCTTC.

The rearrangement joins TRBV20-1 to TRBJ1-1; D might be TRBD1 (5 bases). V dropped 1 base and J dropped 11 bases, with 11 bases sitting between them. The CDR3 contains 11 residues. Germline assignment: CDR1 DFQATT and CDR2 SNEGSKA (reference sequence). CDR3 sequence (DNA): TGCAGTGCTAGAGCGGGCAGGGACGCTTTCTTT. It codes for CSARAGRDAFF.

The V and J genes are TRBV9 and TRBJ1-1, with no clear D. V was shortened by 0 bases and J by 0 bases, with 9 bases between the two germline ends. The germline CDR1 and CDR2 sequences are SGDLS and YYNGEE. The CDR3 has 15 residues. In nucleotides, the CDR3 is TGTGCCAGCAGCGTAGGGGTGGGAATGAACACTGAAGCTTTCTTT. It encodes CASSVGVGMNTEAFF.

This clone has just a few counts. The CDR3 protein is CASSLQQGREQYF. CDR3 in DNA: TGTGCCAGCAGCTTACAACAGGGGCGCGAGCAGTACTTC. The J gene is TRBJ2-7, the V gene TRBV7-2, with 7 positions matching TRBD1. This CDR3 comprises 13 residues. After removal of 2 bases from V and 6 bases from J, the junction contained 4 bases not matched to a gene. Germline lookup yields CDR1 SGHTA and CDR2 FQGNSA.

This chain uses TRBV12-5 with TRBJ1-5, with 9 bases aligning to TRBD1. The ends lost 6 bases at V and 7 bases at J; junction bases unmatched: 10. Germline V lookup: CDR1 LGHNT, CDR2 FRNRAP. The CDR3 runs to 15 residues. The CDR3 DNA is TGTGCTAGTGGGCCCTCGACAGGGGGAGGGCAGCCCCAGCATTTT. The encoded protein is CASGPSTGGGQPQHF.

This clone was counted only a few times. This chain uses TRBV19 with TRBJ2-7; 7 bases are shared with TRBD2. Germline assignment: CDR1 LNHDA and CDR2 SQIVND (reference sequence). After removal of 1 base from V and 4 bases from J, the junction contained 1 base not matched to a gene. This CDR3 is built from 13 residues. As DNA, the CDR3 is TGTGCCAGTAGTATAGGAGCGGGGTACGAGCAGTACTTC. Amino acid sequence: CASSIGAGYEQYF.

The V and J genes are TRBV4-3 and TRBJ2-1, with a weak D call TRBD2 (6 bases). Germline CDR1 and CDR2: LGHNA and YSLEER. V was cut by 4 bases and J by 7 bases, with 11 bases left in between. The CDR3 extends over 13 amino acids. The CDR3 nucleotides read TGCGCCAGCAGCCCGAACCTAGCGAATGAGCAGTTCTTC. As protein: CASSPNLANEQFF.

V gene TRBV29-1 combines with J gene TRBJ1-2; D is uncertain. The V end lost 5 bases, the J end lost 1 base, and 8 bases lay between the germline ends. The CDR3 sequence is 12 residues long. Germline CDR1 SQVTM, CDR2 ANQGSEA. Here the CDR3 DNA reads TGCAGCGTTCCCCGGGGTAACTATGGCTACACCTTC. Translating it yields CSVPRGNYGYTF.

The chain recombines TRBV11-2 with TRBJ2-1; D remains ambiguous. The CDR3 has 15 amino acids. CDR1 is SGHAT and CDR2 is FQNNGV in the germline V gene. Trimming removed 5 bases from V and 0 bases from J, with 11 bases in between. The CDR3 here is CASSLGRGSYNEQFF. CDR3 nucleotides: TGTGCCAGCAGCCTCGGAAGAGGCTCCTACAATGAGCAGTTCTTC.

The chain recombines TRBV9 with TRBJ2-5; the D gene is possibly TRBD2 (5 bases). The CDR3 runs 17 residues. V lost 0 bases, J lost 5 bases, and 20 bases lay in between. CDR1 is SGDLS and CDR2 is YYNGEE in the germline V gene. Written as DNA, the CDR3 is TGTGCCAGCAGCGTAGGGCCCGGGCTAGCCCCCTCGGAGACCCAGTACTTC. This gives the protein CASSVGPGLAPSETQYF.

This sequence joins TRBV15 and TRBJ1-6, with TRBD1 identical over 7 bases. The CDR3 totals 12 residues. Germline lookup yields CDR1 LNHNV and CDR2 YYDKDF (reference sequence). V trimming: 0 bases; J trimming: 13 bases; junction bases outside the gene matches: 0. The CDR3: CATSRETGPLHF. The DNA of the CDR3 is TGTGCCACCAGCAGAGAGACAGGGCCCCTCCACTTT. The entire variable domain, with the rest obtained from reference TRBV15 and TRBJ1-6, is as follows: DAMVIQNPRYQVTQFGKPVTLSCSQTLNHNVMYWYQQKSSQAPKLLFHYYDKDFNNEADTPDNFQSRRPNTSFCFLDIRSPGLGDTAMYLCATSRETGPLHFGNGTRLTVT.

This chain connects TRBV7-6 to TRBJ2-7; 12 bases are shared with TRBD1. Unmatched junction bases numbered 15, after V lost 5 bases and J lost 4 bases. Germline CDR1 reads SGHVS; CDR2 reads FNYEAQ. CDR3 length: 18 amino acids. CDR3 region: CASSPIWRDRGHRYEQYF. The CDR3 DNA reads as TGTGCCAGCAGCCCCATTTGGAGGGACAGGGGGCATCGGTACGAGCAGTACTTC.

The V gene is TRBV15, the J gene TRBJ2-3; possibly TRBD2 for D (6 bases). Trimming took off 7 bases at V and 6 bases at J, with 14 bases between the two ends. The CDR3 is made up of 13 amino acids. Germline V gene data show CDR1 as LNHNV and CDR2 as YYDKDF (reference sequence). CDR3 region: CATMDYFGDTQYF. In DNA form, the CDR3 reads TGTGCCACCATGGACTACTTCGGGGATACGCAGTATTTT.

J is TRBJ2-1 and V is TRBV5-1; D is possibly TRBD1 (6 bases). Germline lookup yields CDR1 SGHRS and CDR2 YFSETQ. The CDR3 length is 15 residues. V was trimmed by 1 base and J by 6 bases, leaving 14 bases between them. The chain's CDR3 is CASSLRAGVGNEQFF. CDR3 bases: TGCGCCAGCAGCTTGAGGGCAGGGGTAGGCAATGAGCAGTTCTTC. The full variable domain, completed using reference TRBV5-1 and TRBJ2-1, is KAGVTQTPRYLIKTRGQQVTLSCSPISGHRSVSWYQQTPGQGLQFLFEYFSETQRNKGNFPGRFSGRQFSNSRSEMNVSTLELGDSALYLCASSLRAGVGNEQFFGPGTRLTVL.

The chain combines TRBV6-6 with TRBJ2-5; perhaps D is TRBD1 or TRBD2 (6 bases each). The CDR3 sequence is 14 residues long. The V gene lost 6 bases and the J gene lost 5 bases, with 16 bases spanning the gap. The V gene's germline CDR1 is MNHNY and CDR2 SVGAGI (reference sequence). In DNA form, the CDR3 reads TGTGCCAGCAGGGACGGAGGGGGGCGCGAGACCCAGTACTTC. Its translation: CASRDGGGRETQYF.

The rearrangement links TRBV7-9 to TRBJ2-7; weak D call: TRBD2 (5 bases). Trimming left V 4 bases short and J 2 bases short, with 12 bases between. This CDR3 is 14 amino acids long. The germline CDR1 and CDR2 sequences are SEHNR and FQNEAQ (reference sequence). CDR3 sequence (DNA): TGTGCCAGCAGCTCATCGCCCGGGACCTACGAGCAGTACTTC. Encoded protein: CASSSSPGTYEQYF.

This clone was found a few times. V and J are TRBV15 and TRBJ1-1; D call uncertain. Germline V gene data show CDR1 as LNHNV and CDR2 as YYDKDF (reference sequence). The CDR3 consists of 12 residues. V lost 0 bases to trimming and J lost 6 bases, with 5 bases between them. The CDR3 here is CATSRERAEAFF. The CDR3 DNA follows: TGTGCCACCAGCAGAGAAAGAGCTGAAGCTTTCTTT. Using reference TRBV15 and TRBJ1-1 for the parts outside the CDR3, the full variable domain is DAMVIQNPRYQVTQFGKPVTLSCSQTLNHNVMYWYQQKSSQAPKLLFHYYDKDFNNEADTPDNFQSRRPNTSFCFLDIRSPGLGDTAMYLCATSRERAEAFFGQGTRLTVV.